The rows below give T cell receptor beta chains drawn from one sample of a study of PD-1 blockade in classical Hodgkin lymphoma. Using immunoSEQ multiplex PCR, the repertoire was profiled, and TCRdb retains in-frame clones only, with some absent. The data show tens of thousands of clones, almost 85% seen once. Sequenced here: peripheral blood mononuclear cells (PBMCs), sampled before the second cycle of nivolumab. The receptors were sampled from a human donor with classical Hodgkin lymphoma. CDR3s include the opening cysteine and the closing phenylalanine or tryptophan. The D gene is left open where the match is weak. Not every row has a clone size; where given, it reads once, few, many or a size class.

J gene | D gene | V gene | clone size | CDR3 protein | CDR3 DNA
TRBJ2-2 | TRBD2 | TRBV6-4 | NA | CASSLAGDNTGELFF | TGTGCCAGCAGCCTAGCGGGGGATAACACCGGGGAGCTGTTTTTT
TRBJ1-5 | NA | TRBV28 | few | CASSLTGREQPQHF | TGTGCCAGCAGCCTCACAGGGAGGGAGCAGCCCCAGCATTTT
TRBJ2-7 | TRBD1 | TRBV7-9 | NA | CASTFLGTGGNHEQYF | TGTGCCAGCACCTTTTTGGGGACAGGGGGCAACCACGAGCAGTACTTC
TRBJ1-4 | NA | TRBV19 | NA | CASSTRHISTNEKLFF | TGTGCCAGTAGTACCCGGCACATCTCAACTAATGAAAAACTGTTTTTT
TRBJ1-6 | NA | TRBV25-1 | NA | CASSESARADSPLHF | TGTGCCAGCAGTGAATCTGCCAGGGCGGATTCACCCCTCCACTTT
TRBJ1-3 | NA | TRBV10-2 | NA | CASVSDRSGNTIYF | TGCGCCAGCGTTTCTGACAGGTCTGGAAACACCATATATTTT
TRBJ2-3 | NA | TRBV18 | once | CASSPGTFTDTQYF | TGTGCCAGCTCACCAGGGACTTTCACAGATACGCAGTATTTT
TRBJ1-2 | NA | TRBV6-5 | NA | CASSYWRGEGYTF | TGTGCCAGCAGTTACTGGAGAGGGGAAGGCTACACCTTC
TRBJ1-1 | NA | TRBV6-4 | NA | CASSDGGGGTEAFF | TGTGCCAGCAGTGACGGGGGAGGGGGCACTGAAGCTTTCTTT
TRBJ1-1 | NA | TRBV10-3 | few | CAISGGGAEAFF | TGTGCCATCAGTGGGGGGGGCGCTGAAGCTTTCTTT
TRBJ2-1 | NA | TRBV6-4 | NA | CASRSDYGVYNEQFF | TGTGCCAGCAGATCCGATTATGGAGTCTACAATGAGCAGTTCTTC
TRBJ2-7 | NA | TRBV4-3 | NA | CASSQTWGAGYYEQYF | TGCGCCAGCAGCCAAACCTGGGGGGCAGGATACTACGAGCAGTACTTC
TRBJ2-5 | NA | TRBV4-3 | few | CASSHVGGAGETQYF | TGCGCCAGCAGCCATGTAGGGGGGGCCGGGGAGACCCAGTACTTC
TRBJ2-5 | TRBD2 | TRBV2 | NA | CASSDLRLAGETQYF | TGTGCCAGCAGCGATCTTCGACTAGCGGGTGAGACCCAGTACTTC
TRBJ2-7 | NA | TRBV5-6 | NA | CASSFLLQGNYEQYF | TGTGCCAGCAGCTTTCTTCTTCAGGGGAACTACGAGCAGTACTTC
TRBJ1-6 | NA | TRBV2 | few | CASSGAQNSPLHF | TGTGCCAGCAGTGGGGCGCAGAATTCACCCCTCCACTTT
TRBJ2-3 | TRBD1 | TRBV11-1 | once | CASSFFPRTGSTDTQYF | TGTGCCAGCAGCTTTTTTCCACGGACAGGGAGTACAGATACGCAGTATTTT
TRBJ1-5 | NA | TRBV6-5 | few | CASSSDSPNQPQHF | TGTGCCAGCAGTTCTGACAGCCCGAATCAGCCCCAGCATTTT
TRBJ2-2 | NA | TRBV30 | NA | CAHGGGYHGELFF | TGTGCCCACGGGGGCGGGTATCACGGGGAGCTGTTTTTT
TRBJ2-7 | NA | TRBV19 | NA | CASSIGTDEQYF | TGTGCCAGTAGTATCGGGACGGACGAGCAGTACTTC
TRBJ2-5 | NA | TRBV6-1 | NA | CASSEWVGAQYF | TGTGCCAGCAGTGAATGGGTAGGGGCCCAGTACTTC
TRBJ2-1 | NA | TRBV19 | NA | CASSMGGNEQFF | TGTGCCAGTAGTATGGGGGGCAATGAGCAGTTCTTC
TRBJ1-2 | NA | TRBV9 | NA | CASGRGKNYGYTF | TGTGCCAGCGGCAGGGGCAAGAACTATGGCTACACCTTC
TRBJ1-1 | NA | TRBV27 | few | CASSLGTANTEAFF | TGTGCCAGCAGTCTCGGGACGGCCAACACTGAAGCTTTCTTT
TRBJ2-7 | TRBD2 | TRBV27 | NA | CASGGLGTRQYF | TGTGCCAGCGGGGGACTAGGGACGAGGCAGTACTTC
TRBJ1-5 | NA | TRBV2 | NA | CASAGLSAGQPQHF | TGTGCCAGCGCCGGGCTGAGCGCAGGTCAGCCCCAGCATTTT
TRBJ1-1 | NA | TRBV5-1 | NA | CASSLAVGPQDAEAFF | TGCGCCAGCAGCTTGGCCGTGGGTCCACAGGATGCTGAAGCTTTCTTT
TRBJ1-2 | NA | TRBV5-8 | NA | CASSLDPYGYTF | TGTGCCAGCAGCTTGGACCCTTATGGCTACACCTTC
TRBJ2-7 | TRBD1 | TRBV5-6 | NA | CASSPLGQGIGEQYF | TGTGCCAGCAGCCCTCTGGGACAGGGAATTGGCGAGCAGTACTTC
TRBJ1-2 | NA | TRBV7-9 | few | CASSLAETPNYGYTF | TGTGCCAGCAGCTTAGCCGAGACACCTAACTATGGCTACACCTTC
TRBJ2-3 | TRBD2 | TRBV4-2 | NA | CASSSRTSGGPGDTQYF | TGTGCCAGCAGCTCCCGGACTAGCGGGGGTCCTGGAGACACGCAGTATTTT